The 17 T cell receptor beta chains in this list originate from one sample, sequenced in a study of OX40 agonist ivuxolimab in advanced cancers. The data were produced by immunoSEQ multiplex PCR, yet TCRdb's version contains in-frame clones alone and is incomplete. This sample has tens of thousands of clones, with about 88% found just once. Sequenced here: CD4+ or CD8+ T cells sorted from blood, sampled in a trial of the OX40 agonist ivuxolimab. These receptors were obtained from an adult with an advanced solid tumor such as melanoma, head and neck, liver or kidney cancer.

A few counts support this clone. This chain uses TRBV11-2 with TRBJ2-5; TRBD2 matches at 15 bases. CDR1 is SGHAT, CDR2 FQNNGV, per germline. CDR3 length equals 19 residues. The J segment lost 6 bases and the V segment lost 5 bases, leaving 16 bases of the junction unmatched. The CDR3 loop reads CASSPRLGTSGRYQQTQYF. CDR3 DNA sequence: TGTGCCAGCAGCCCCAGACTTGGGACTAGCGGGAGGTACCAGCAGACCCAGTACTTC.

This clone has just one count. The chain links TRBV6-1 to TRBJ2-6, with no clear D. CDR1 and CDR2 (germline): MNHNS, SASEGT. Trimming removed 7 bases from V and 2 bases from J, with 0 bases in between. This CDR3 contains 11 residues. CDR3 amino acids: CASTGANVLTF. In DNA, the CDR3 is TGTGCCAGCACTGGGGCCAACGTCCTGACTTTC.

This chain joins TRBV7-8 and TRBJ2-5; possible D gene TRBD1, 6 bases. CDR1 is SGHVS and CDR2 is FQNEAQ in the germline V gene. V was clipped by 2 bases and J by 1 base, with 11 bases between them. The CDR3 is made up of 15 amino acids. CDR3 sequence (DNA): TGTGCCAGCAGCTTATGGGGACAAACCCAAGAGACCCAGTACTTC. This translates into CASSLWGQTQETQYF.

This chain joins TRBV30 and TRBJ1-2; D not certain. The CDR3 sequence is 11 residues long. The germline V gene has CDR1 GTSNPN and CDR2 SVGIG (reference sequence). Trimming pared 5 bases from V and 10 bases from J, leaving 14 bases between. CDR3 sequence (DNA): TGTGCCTGGCAATGGGAGGGAGCCTACACCTTC. It is translated as CAWQWEGAYTF.

The chain recombines TRBV4-3 with TRBJ2-7; TRBD2 matches 9 bases. Germline V lookup: CDR1 LGHNA, CDR2 YSLEER. CDR3 length: 15 residues. Trimming took 0 bases from V and 6 from J; bases not matched to a gene: 6. CDR3 protein: CASSQDFGLAFEQYF. The DNA for the CDR3 is TGCGCCAGCAGCCAAGATTTTGGACTAGCGTTCGAGCAGTACTTC.

The chain is built from TRBV5-1 and TRBJ2-3; 8 nucleotides align to TRBD2. This CDR3 is 14 amino acids long. In germline, CDR1 is SGHRS, CDR2 YFSETQ. J gave up 4 bases and V 3 bases, and 4 bases lay outside the gene matches. CDR3 protein: CASSSGGGPDTQYF. The CDR3 coding sequence is TGCGCCAGCAGCTCTGGCGGGGGGCCAGATACGCAGTATTTT.

This clone was recorded a few times. The chain has TRBV18 and TRBJ1-6, with D possibly being TRBD1 (5 bases). The V end lost 3 bases, the J end lost 5 bases, and 11 bases lay between the germline ends. Germline CDR1 and CDR2: KGHSH and LQKENI. The CDR3 is made up of 15 amino acids. This chain's CDR3 is CASSPPGRDNSPLHF. CDR3 bases: TGTGCCAGCTCACCTCCGGGACGGGATAATTCACCCCTCCACTTT.

This clone was recorded a few times. This chain connects TRBV5-1 to TRBJ1-5; D ambiguous. CDR3 length: 13 residues. In germline, CDR1 is SGHRS, CDR2 YFSETQ. V was cut by 4 bases and J by 6 bases, with 11 bases left in between. The CDR3 is CASSGMPGQPQHF. DNA of the CDR3: TGCGCCAGCAGCGGAATGCCAGGTCAGCCCCAGCATTTT. The full variable domain, in which reference TRBV5-1 and TRBJ1-5 provide the parts outside the CDR3, is KAGVTQTPRYLIKTRGQQVTLSCSPISGHRSVSWYQQTPGQGLQFLFEYFSETQRNKGNFPGRFSGRQFSNSRSEMNVSTLELGDSALYLCASSGMPGQPQHFGDGTRLSIL.

The J gene is TRBJ2-7, the V gene TRBV9; 9 bases are a match to TRBD2. CDR1 SGDLS and CDR2 YYNGEE come from the germline V gene. After removal of 2 bases from V and 2 bases from J, the junction contained 2 bases not matched to a gene. This CDR3 is 14 amino acids long. CDR3 sequence: CASSVIAGAYEQYF. The CDR3 nucleotides are TGTGCCAGCAGCGTGATAGCGGGAGCCTACGAGCAGTACTTC.

CDR3 sequence (DNA): TGTGCCAGCAGCCCCTCCTTTCACGGGGGTTACAATGAGCAGTTCTTC. Amino acids: CASSPSFHGGYNEQFF. The chain has TRBV7-3 and TRBJ2-1, with a tentative D call TRBD2 (6 bases). V shed 5 bases and J shed 4 bases, with 18 bases lying between them. This CDR3 region has 16 residues. CDR1 is SGHTA and CDR2 is FQGTGA in the germline V gene.

V and J are TRBV2 and TRBJ1-2, with D hard to call. The CDR3 covers 13 residues. V lost 0 bases and J 2 bases, leaving 4 bases between the germline ends. From germline, CDR1 is SNHLY and CDR2 FYNNEI. CDR3 sequence: CASSEAPNYGYTF. DNA of the CDR3: TGTGCCAGCAGTGAAGCCCCAAACTATGGCTACACCTTC.

This rearrangement joins TRBV9 to TRBJ2-7, with D possibly TRBD2 on 6 matching bases. Trimming pared 0 bases from V and 2 bases from J, leaving 12 bases between. Germline loops: CDR1 SGDLS, CDR2 YYNGEE. The CDR3 has 15 amino acids. CDR3: CASSVEAGIPYEQYF. CDR3 DNA sequence: TGTGCCAGCAGCGTAGAGGCGGGAATTCCCTACGAGCAGTACTTC.

The chain joins TRBV28 to TRBJ1-4; a possible D gene is TRBD1 (6 bases). The CDR3 consists of 13 residues. Germline V gene data show CDR1 as MDHEN and CDR2 as SYDVKM. DNA for the CDR3: TGTGCATCTAGGGGGGGCTCTAATGAAAAACTGTTTTTT. Translated, it gives CASRGGSNEKLFF.

The rearrangement links TRBV7-6 to TRBJ2-1; 10 bases line up with TRBD2. V gave up 2 bases and J gave up 7 bases; unmatched junction bases: 17. CDR1 is SGHVS and CDR2 is FNYEAQ in the germline V gene. This CDR3 contains 19 residues. CDR3 DNA: TGTGCCAGCAGCTTAACACCAACTAGCGGGATTGGGGTGGGTAATGAGCAGTTCTTC. Encoded protein: CASSLTPTSGIGVGNEQFF.

This clone has only one observation. The chain is built from TRBV18 and TRBJ1-4; D perhaps matches TRBD1 (5 bases). This CDR3 comprises 14 residues. V dropped 6 bases and J dropped 0 bases, with 8 bases sitting between them. CDR1 and CDR2 from the germline V gene are KGHSH and LQKENI. In DNA, the CDR3 is TGTGCCAGCTCCAGACAGTCAACTAATGAAAAACTGTTTTTT. Protein sequence: CASSRQSTNEKLFF.

The table lists this clone with a few counts. The rearrangement joins TRBV9 to TRBJ2-2; 12 bases fit TRBD2. Trimming removed 1 base from V and 7 bases from J; junction bases left unmatched: 17. This CDR3 is built from 20 residues. Per the germline V gene, CDR1 is SGDLS and CDR2 is YYNGEE. CDR3 in DNA: TGTGCCAGCAGCGTATCTTCGGGACTAGCGGGTGTGGGACCTAGCGGGGAGCTGTTTTTT. Protein: CASSVSSGLAGVGPSGELFF.

The chain has TRBV5-1 and TRBJ1-3; D remains unclear. The CDR3 is 15 amino acids. V gave up 1 base and J gave up 4 bases, with 12 bases separating them. From germline, CDR1 is SGHRS and CDR2 YFSETQ. The CDR3 loop reads CASSLYTAAGNTIYF. DNA for the CDR3: TGCGCCAGCAGCTTGTATACAGCGGCGGGAAACACCATATATTTT.